The clone carrying this T cell receptor (beta chain) occurred a few times. The antigen is undetermined. The data are from a study of T-cell reconstitution after alpha-beta-depleted transplantation in children. Notes on the study in general: Among T cells one year after transplant, newly produced cells accounted for most counts and diversity.

This CDR3 is built from 14 residues. With 2 bases removed from V and 2 bases from J, the gap between germline ends came to 9 bases. Germline CDR1 reads SGHDT; CDR2 reads YYEEEE. As it was prepared, the TCRbeta library received unique molecular identifiers. TCRdb recomputed calls from the PCR reads with MiXCR, one row per CDR3 protein. Seen here are 65,000 to 85,000 distinct CDR3 sequences, roughly 10% observed once, and the top ten hold roughly 13%. The receptor was derived from a boy aged 5-17 years with acute myeloid leukemia, due to receive a stem cell transplant. The chain combines TRBV5-6 with TRBJ2-3; D might be TRBD2 (5 bases). The input for sequencing was PBMCs, taken before TCRalphabeta/CD19-depleted stem cell transplant. The CDR3 sequence: CASSFIGDTDTQYF. The DNA for the CDR3 is TGTGCCAGCAGCTTTATCGGGGACACAGATACGCAGTATTTT.